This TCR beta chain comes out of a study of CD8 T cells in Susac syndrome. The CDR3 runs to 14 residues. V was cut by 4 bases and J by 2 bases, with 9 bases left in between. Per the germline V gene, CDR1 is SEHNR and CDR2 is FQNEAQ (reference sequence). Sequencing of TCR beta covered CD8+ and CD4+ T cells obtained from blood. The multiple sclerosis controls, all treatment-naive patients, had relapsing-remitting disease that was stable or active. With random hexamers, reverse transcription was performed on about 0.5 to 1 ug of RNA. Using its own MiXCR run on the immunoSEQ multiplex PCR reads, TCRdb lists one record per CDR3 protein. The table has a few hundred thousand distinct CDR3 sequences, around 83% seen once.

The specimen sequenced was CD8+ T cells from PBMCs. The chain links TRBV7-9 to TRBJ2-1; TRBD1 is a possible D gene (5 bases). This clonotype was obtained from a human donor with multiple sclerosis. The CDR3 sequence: CASSSGLAYNEQFF. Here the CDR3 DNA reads TGTGCCAGCAGCTCAGGGTTAGCCTACAATGAGCAGTTCTTC.